This T cell receptor beta chain was sequenced in a study of blood T cell repertoires in COVID-19. Study context: Acute and convalescent COVID-19 specimens originated in the United States, Italy and Spain. The analysed material was cDNA or gDNA that came from T cells, B-cell-depleted T cells, or PBMCs.

In germline, CDR1 is SGHNT, CDR2 YYREEE (reference sequence). This CDR3 is 17 amino acids long. Trimming cost V 4 bases and J 3 bases; bases outside gene matches: 16. As processed by the authors: Cell counts per sample came from amplifying reference gene primers. Profiling relied on immunoSEQ multiplex PCR, and the TCRdb table lists in-frame clones only, not all of them. V and J calls and clone size are as listed in that table; D and trimming were resolved from the DNA. The table records under 300,000 clones, around 80% of them present only once. The genes are TRBV5-4 and TRBJ2-7; TRBD1 aligns across 7 bases. The sequence derives from a man aged 40-55 years who had recovered from COVID-19. The sequencing input was peripheral blood. CDR3 nucleotides: TGTGCCAGCAGCCCCACCCGCCGCGGACAGGCGATCTACGAGCAGTACTTC. Amino acid sequence: CASSPTRRGQAIYEQYF.